The 15 T cell receptor beta chains in this list originate from one sample, sequenced in a study of T-cell memory formation after mild COVID-19. TCRdb processed the 5' RACE reads anew with MiXCR; each CDR3 protein has one entry. This table has about 170,000 distinct CDR3 sequences, about an eighth appearing once. Sequencing input: PBMCs or a T cell subset sorted from them (not recorded which). These receptor sequences come from a young man who had mild COVID-19 (a few samples of this study predate the infection). Cell type and time point are not known.

This clonotype was observed a single time. The CDR3: CSAPPTSGGGTDTQYF. In nucleotides, the CDR3 is TGCAGTGCTCCCCCGACTAGCGGGGGGGGAACAGATACGCAGTATTTT. The chain carries TRBV20-1 and TRBJ2-3; TRBD2 agrees at 14 bases. The CDR3 covers 16 residues. CDR1 is DFQATT, CDR2 SNEGSKA, per germline (reference sequence). Trimming removed 5 bases from V and 3 bases from J; junction bases left unmatched: 7.

This clonotype appeared a few times. This chain joins TRBV20-1 and TRBJ1-2, with D perhaps matching TRBD1 (5 bases). V lost 1 base and J lost 8, with 17 bases in between. Germline V gives CDR1 DFQATT, CDR2 SNEGSKA (reference sequence). This CDR3 has 14 amino acids. The CDR3 here is CSARASGRPLGYTF. CDR3 DNA sequence: TGCAGTGCTAGAGCTTCGGGACGGCCTTTGGGCTACACCTTC.

This clonotype was detected ten times or more. The rearrangement joins TRBV5-1 to TRBJ2-3; 8 bases agree with TRBD1. This CDR3 spans 16 amino acids. The trim removed 4 bases at V and 2 bases at J, leaving 9 bases unmatched. Germline lookup yields CDR1 SGHRS and CDR2 YFSETQ. The CDR3 reads CASSHSRTGITDTQYF. The CDR3 DNA sequence: TGCGCCAGCAGCCACTCAAGGACAGGGATCACAGATACGCAGTATTTT.

V and J are TRBV7-3 and TRBJ2-5; D ambiguous. This CDR3 has 13 residues. V lost 2 bases and J 2 bases, leaving 6 bases between the germline ends. The germline V gene encodes CDR1 SGHTA and CDR2 FQGTGA. The CDR3 protein is CASSLQAQETQYF. CDR3 sequence (DNA): TGTGCCAGCAGCTTACAGGCTCAAGAGACCCAGTACTTC.

Only a few counts were recorded for this clonotype. The chain combines TRBV12-3 or TRBV12-4 with TRBJ1-6; TRBD1 is a possible D gene (5 bases). Trimming shortened V by 7 bases and J by 9 bases, and 19 bases separated the two germline ends. CDR3 length: 15 residues. CDR3 bases: TGTGCCAGCAAAGTAGTGCAGGGCCAGAGTTCACCCCTCCACTTT. Residues: CASKVVQGQSSPLHF.

The sample holds a few counts of this clonotype. The genes are TRBV29-1 and TRBJ1-5; D uncertain. The CDR3 sequence is 12 residues long. The germline gives CDR1 SQVTM, CDR2 ANQGSEA. V was trimmed by 4 bases and J by 4 bases, leaving 8 bases between them. The CDR3 DNA is TGCAGCGTTGGGGCAGTTAATCAGCCCCAGCATTTT. The encoded protein is CSVGAVNQPQHF.

The chain joins TRBV5-1 to TRBJ2-6; D not certain. Trimming took off 5 bases at V and 0 bases at J, with 12 bases between the two ends. Germline CDR1 is SGHRS and CDR2 is YFSETQ. The CDR3 is made up of 16 amino acids. The CDR3 region has the DNA TGCGCCAGCAGGTCCTCCGCCGGCTCTGGGGCCAACGTCCTGACTTTC. Its protein is CASRSSAGSGANVLTF.

The chain is built from TRBV30 and TRBJ2-5; 7 bases are a match to TRBD2. The V gene's germline CDR1 is GTSNPN and CDR2 SVGIG (reference sequence). CDR3 length: 14 residues. Trimming removed 2 bases from V and 0 bases from J; junction bases left unmatched: 3. The CDR3 sequence: CAWSRGGNQETQYF. Here the CDR3 DNA reads TGTGCCTGGAGTCGCGGGGGAAACCAAGAGACCCAGTACTTC.

The chain links TRBV20-1 to TRBJ1-2, with D possibly being TRBD1 (5 bases). This CDR3 spans 13 amino acids. V shed 4 bases and J shed 0 bases, with 9 bases lying between them. From germline, CDR1 is DFQATT and CDR2 SNEGSKA (reference sequence). The CDR3: CSATRQPNYGYTF. The CDR3 DNA follows: TGCAGTGCTACGAGACAGCCTAACTATGGCTACACCTTC.

This clonotype was recorded a few times. The genes are TRBV5-4 and TRBJ1-2; no clear D. Trimming shortened V by 1 base and J by 4 bases, and 8 bases separated the two germline ends. This CDR3 region has 13 residues. CDR1 is SGHNT, CDR2 YYREEE, per germline (reference sequence). CDR3 loop: CASSLRTLYGYTF. Written as DNA, the CDR3 is TGTGCCAGCAGCTTGCGTACTCTCTATGGCTACACCTTC.

This clonotype has ten or more counts. V and J are TRBV5-6 and TRBJ1-1; 7 nucleotides line up with TRBD1. V was clipped by 5 bases and J by 4 bases; unmatched bases: 5. This CDR3 region has 13 residues. The germline V gene has CDR1 SGHDT and CDR2 YYEEEE. The CDR3 region is CASRGDRVTEAFF. CDR3 nucleotide sequence: TGTGCCAGCAGGGGTGACAGGGTCACTGAAGCTTTCTTT.

This clonotype was seen only a few times. This chain's CDR3 is CASSSRQGKRYEQYF. The CDR3, as DNA: TGTGCCAGCAGTTCGCGACAGGGGAAACGCTACGAGCAGTACTTC. The rearrangement links TRBV12-3 or TRBV12-4 to TRBJ2-7; 8 bases agree with TRBD1. Trimming cost V 4 bases and J 3 bases; bases outside gene matches: 8. This CDR3 is 15 amino acids long.

This clonotype came up a few times. This sequence joins TRBV7-9 and TRBJ2-7; D is tentatively TRBD1 or TRBD2 (5 bases each). Deletions cut 2 bases from V and 7 bases from J, with 18 bases between. The CDR3 contains 15 residues. Per germline, CDR1 SEHNR and CDR2 FQNEAQ (reference sequence). The CDR3 coding sequence is TGTGCCAGCAGCTTATCTATCACCGGGGCAACTGAGCAGTACTTC. It codes for CASSLSITGATEQYF.

The rearrangement links TRBV12-3 or TRBV12-4 to TRBJ2-3, with D possibly being TRBD1 (7 bases). V was clipped by 5 bases and J by 2 bases, with 14 bases between them. The CDR3 has 15 residues. The CDR3 region is CASSETGRITDTQYF. CDR3 in DNA: TGTGCCAGCAGTGAGACAGGGAGGATCACAGATACGCAGTATTTT.

This sequence joins TRBV19 and TRBJ2-3, with D possibly matching TRBD2 (6 bases). The CDR3 has 13 amino acids. The V end lost 4 bases, the J end lost 11 bases, and 16 bases lay between the germline ends. Germline V CDR1 and CDR2: LNHDA, SQIVND (reference sequence). In DNA form, the CDR3 reads TGTGCCAGTAGTACCCGGGACTTCGCAATGCAGTATTTT. Translated: CASSTRDFAMQYF.